This T cell receptor (beta chain) was profiled in a study of T cell clonotyping in hematopoietic cell transplantation. Trimming pared 8 bases from V and 3 bases from J, leaving 19 bases between. Germline V gene sequence: CDR1 MNHEY, CDR2 SMNVEV (reference sequence). The length of the CDR3 is 15 residues. Study results and limitations: Graft donor and pretransplant recipient Inverse Simpson Index values predicted broader posttransplant TCR diversity. Recipient TCR diversity dropped after transplant; expanded clonotypes rose from day 30 to 180. Cells were unsorted, so CD4 and CD8 contributions were not separated. At the given depth, recipient repertoires were over 95% de novo clonotypes.

Profiling relied on immunoSEQ multiplex PCR, and the TCRdb table lists in-frame clones only, not all of them. Among 35,000 to 45,000 clones listed, 85% to 95% were seen once. A word on this clone: Its specificity is not known.

The TCR comes from a woman in her forties or fifties in good health. Some clones in this sample may be carry-over from other donors' samples. Sequencing was performed on peripheral blood mononuclear cells. This sequence joins TRBV27 and TRBJ1-1; D may be TRBD1 (5 bases). CDR3 region: CASWPPEAGYTEAFF. CDR3 coding DNA: TGTGCCAGCTGGCCCCCCGAGGCAGGGTACACTGAAGCTTTCTTT.